This paragraph reports one TCR beta chain. The entry originates in a study of control samples from healthy donors and cancer patients. Profiling relied on immunoSEQ multiplex PCR, and the TCRdb table lists in-frame clones only, not all of them. The table lists approximately 88,000 clones, approximately 91% of them singletons. Germline V gene data show CDR1 as LGHNT and CDR2 as FRNRAP. The CDR3 is made up of 13 amino acids. J was trimmed by 6 bases and V by 5 bases; bases with no gene match: 6. J is TRBJ1-1 and V is TRBV12-5, with 7 bases matching TRBD1. The sequenced sample consisted of blood. The sequence came from a woman aged 25 to 39 in good health. CDR3 sequence (DNA): TGTGCTAGTGGTCTACAGGGGAGGGCTGAAGCTTTCTTT. Protein sequence: CASGLQGRAEAFF.